This is a list of T cell receptor beta chains from one sample in a study of OX40 agonist ivuxolimab in advanced cancers. Sequenced by immunoSEQ multiplex PCR; TCRdb stores in-frame clones only, minus some. There are under 85,000 clones in the sample; approximately 86% occur only once, and around 2% lies in the top ten. The sequencing used CD4+ or CD8+ T cells sorted from blood, collected in a trial of the OX40 agonist ivuxolimab. The receptors were sampled from an adult with an advanced solid tumor such as melanoma, head and neck, liver or kidney cancer. Each CDR3 is given with its conserved first and last residue. Each record gives: J gene, V gene, CDR3 protein.

J gene: TRBJ2-7
V gene: TRBV7-2
CDR3 protein: CASSFGSLYEQYF

J gene: TRBJ2-5
V gene: TRBV10-3
CDR3 protein: CAISEDRWGGGQETQYF

J gene: TRBJ2-3
V gene: TRBV9
CDR3 protein: CASSPREGAPTDTQYF

J gene: TRBJ2-1
V gene: TRBV5-1
CDR3 protein: CASTFRDGDEQFF

J gene: TRBJ2-3
V gene: TRBV9
CDR3 protein: CASSVQTDTQYF

J gene: TRBJ2-2
V gene: TRBV11-3
CDR3 protein: CASSLEGELFF

J gene: TRBJ1-5
V gene: TRBV6-5
CDR3 protein: CASGGRDQPQHF

J gene: TRBJ1-3
V gene: TRBV5-1
CDR3 protein: CASSLGPGTGNTIYF

J gene: TRBJ2-5
V gene: TRBV28
CDR3 protein: CASSSPPRQETQYF

J gene: TRBJ1-6
V gene: TRBV2
CDR3 protein: CASSEDRAIGSPLHF

J gene: TRBJ1-1
V gene: TRBV6-4
CDR3 protein: CASRYRETKNTEAFF

J gene: TRBJ2-7
V gene: TRBV6-5
CDR3 protein: CASSARGPYEQYF

J gene: TRBJ1-1
V gene: TRBV15
CDR3 protein: CATSRDFRAEAFF

J gene: TRBJ1-2
V gene: TRBV7-9
CDR3 protein: CASSPPGVGGYTF

J gene: TRBJ2-2
V gene: TRBV7-2
CDR3 protein: CASSLAVGWGTGELFF

J gene: TRBJ2-2
V gene: TRBV5-1
CDR3 protein: CASSLAAATGELFF

J gene: TRBJ1-2
V gene: TRBV4-3
CDR3 protein: CASSQVQGSGYGYTF

J gene: TRBJ2-3
V gene: TRBV19
CDR3 protein: CASSIGPPSGTSSTDTQYF

J gene: TRBJ1-5
V gene: TRBV4-1
CDR3 protein: CASSQGPEGDQPQHF